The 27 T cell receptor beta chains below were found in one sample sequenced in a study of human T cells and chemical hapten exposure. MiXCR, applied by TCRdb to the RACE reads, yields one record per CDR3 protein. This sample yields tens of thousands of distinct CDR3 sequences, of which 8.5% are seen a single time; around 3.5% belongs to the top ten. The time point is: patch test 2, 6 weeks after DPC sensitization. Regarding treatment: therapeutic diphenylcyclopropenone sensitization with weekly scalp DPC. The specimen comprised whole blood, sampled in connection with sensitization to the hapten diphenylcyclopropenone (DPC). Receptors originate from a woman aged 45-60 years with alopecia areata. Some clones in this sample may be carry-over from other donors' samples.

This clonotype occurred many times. The chain's CDR3 is CSASRGDQPQHF. The CDR3 coding sequence is TGCAGTGCTAGCCGTGGGGATCAGCCCCAGCATTTT. The V call is TRBV20-1, the J call TRBJ1-5; no firm D call. The germline V gene has CDR1 DFQATT and CDR2 SNEGSKA (reference sequence). This CDR3 spans 12 amino acids. The ends were cut back, 3 bases at V and 5 bases at J, with 8 bases in the middle.

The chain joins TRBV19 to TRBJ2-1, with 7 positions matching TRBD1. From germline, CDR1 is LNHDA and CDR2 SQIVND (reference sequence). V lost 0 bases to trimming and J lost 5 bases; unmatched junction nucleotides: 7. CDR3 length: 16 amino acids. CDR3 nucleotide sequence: TGTGCCAGTAGTATAGATCTGACAGGGTGGGACAATGAGCAGTTCTTC. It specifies CASSIDLTGWDNEQFF.

The CDR3 here is CASSRDIKDYGYTF. The CDR3, as DNA: TGTGCCAGCAGTAGGGATATCAAGGACTATGGCTACACCTTC. This chain joins TRBV27 and TRBJ1-2; D is unresolved. In germline, CDR1 is MNHEY, CDR2 SMNVEV (reference sequence). This CDR3 is built from 14 residues. Between the trimmed V and J ends, which lost 5 bases and 3 bases, there was a span of 13 bases.

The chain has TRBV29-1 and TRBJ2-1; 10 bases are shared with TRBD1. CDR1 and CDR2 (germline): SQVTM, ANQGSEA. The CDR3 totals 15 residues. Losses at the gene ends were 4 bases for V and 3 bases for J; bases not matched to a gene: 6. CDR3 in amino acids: CSVARGTGVYNEQFF. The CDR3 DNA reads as TGCAGCGTTGCCCGCGGGACAGGGGTCTACAATGAGCAGTTCTTC.

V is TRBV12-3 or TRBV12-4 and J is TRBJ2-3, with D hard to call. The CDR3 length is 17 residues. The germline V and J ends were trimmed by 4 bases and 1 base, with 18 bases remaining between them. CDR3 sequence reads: CASSSLPWRRGTDTQYF. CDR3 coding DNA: TGTGCCAGCAGTTCCCTCCCCTGGAGACGGGGCACAGATACGCAGTATTTT.

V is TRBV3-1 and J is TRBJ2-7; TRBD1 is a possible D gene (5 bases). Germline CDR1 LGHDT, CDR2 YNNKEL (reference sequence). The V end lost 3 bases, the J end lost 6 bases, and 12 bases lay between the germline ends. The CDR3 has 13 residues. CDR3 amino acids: CASSQRIDSEQYF. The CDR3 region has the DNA TGTGCCAGCAGCCAGAGAATCGACAGCGAGCAGTACTTC.

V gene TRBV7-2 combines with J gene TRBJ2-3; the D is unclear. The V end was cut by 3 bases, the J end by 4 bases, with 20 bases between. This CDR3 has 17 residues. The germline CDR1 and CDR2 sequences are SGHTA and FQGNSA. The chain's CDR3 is CASSFRKERAFADTQYF. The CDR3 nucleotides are TGTGCCAGCAGCTTTCGCAAGGAAAGGGCCTTTGCAGATACGCAGTATTTT.

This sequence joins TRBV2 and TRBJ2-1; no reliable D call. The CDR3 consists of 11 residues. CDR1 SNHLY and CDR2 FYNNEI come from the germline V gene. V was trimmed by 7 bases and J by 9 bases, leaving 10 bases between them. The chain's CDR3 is CASTPQVEQFF. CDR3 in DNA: TGTGCCAGCACCCCCCAGGTTGAGCAGTTCTTC. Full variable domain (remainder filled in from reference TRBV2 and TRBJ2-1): EPEVTQTPSHQVTQMGQEVILRCVPISNHLYFYWYRQILGQKVEFLVSFYNNEISEKSEIFDDQFSVERPDGSNFTLKIRSTKLEDSAMYFCASTPQVEQFFGPGTRLTVL.

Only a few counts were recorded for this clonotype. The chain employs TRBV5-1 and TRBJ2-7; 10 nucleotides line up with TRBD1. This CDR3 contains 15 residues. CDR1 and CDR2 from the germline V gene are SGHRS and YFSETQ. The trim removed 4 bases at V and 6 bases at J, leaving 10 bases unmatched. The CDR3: CASSPRTGGNREQYF. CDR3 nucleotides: TGCGCCAGCAGCCCCAGGACAGGGGGGAACCGCGAGCAGTACTTC.

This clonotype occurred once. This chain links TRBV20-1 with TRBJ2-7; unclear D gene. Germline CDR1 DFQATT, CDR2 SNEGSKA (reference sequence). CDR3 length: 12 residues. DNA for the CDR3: TGCAGCGCCCCTTTGAGACCCTACGAGCAGTACTTC. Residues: CSAPLRPYEQYF.

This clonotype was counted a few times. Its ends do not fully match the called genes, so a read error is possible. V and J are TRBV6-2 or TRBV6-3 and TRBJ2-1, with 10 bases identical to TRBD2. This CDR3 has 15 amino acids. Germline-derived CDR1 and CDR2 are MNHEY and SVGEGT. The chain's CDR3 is CASSTGLAYNREQFF. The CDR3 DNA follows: TGTGCCAGCAGTACGGGACTAGCGTACAACAGGGAGCAGTTTTTC.

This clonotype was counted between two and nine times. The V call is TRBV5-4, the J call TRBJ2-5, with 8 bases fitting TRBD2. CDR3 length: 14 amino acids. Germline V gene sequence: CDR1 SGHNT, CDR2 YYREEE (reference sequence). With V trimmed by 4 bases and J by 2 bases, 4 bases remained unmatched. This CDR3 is CASSQRGMQETQYF. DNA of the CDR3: TGTGCCAGCAGCCAGCGGGGGATGCAAGAGACCCAGTACTTC.

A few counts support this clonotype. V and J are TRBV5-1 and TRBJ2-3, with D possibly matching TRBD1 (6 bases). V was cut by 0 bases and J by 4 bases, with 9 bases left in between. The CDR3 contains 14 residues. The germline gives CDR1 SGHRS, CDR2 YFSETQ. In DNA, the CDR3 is TGCGCCAGCAGCTTGGTGGGGGCTCCAGATACGCAGTATTTT. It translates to CASSLVGAPDTQYF. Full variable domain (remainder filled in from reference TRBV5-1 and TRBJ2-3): KAGVTQTPRYLIKTRGQQVTLSCSPISGHRSVSWYQQTPGQGLQFLFEYFSETQRNKGNFPGRFSGRQFSNSRSEMNVSTLELGDSALYLCASSLVGAPDTQYFGPGTRLTVL.

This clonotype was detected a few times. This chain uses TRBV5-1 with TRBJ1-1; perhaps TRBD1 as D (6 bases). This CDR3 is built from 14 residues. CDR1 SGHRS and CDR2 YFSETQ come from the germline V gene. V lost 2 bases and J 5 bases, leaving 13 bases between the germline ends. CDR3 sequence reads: CASSLTGRRTEAFF. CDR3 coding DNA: TGCGCCAGCAGCTTAACAGGGAGGAGGACTGAAGCTTTCTTT.

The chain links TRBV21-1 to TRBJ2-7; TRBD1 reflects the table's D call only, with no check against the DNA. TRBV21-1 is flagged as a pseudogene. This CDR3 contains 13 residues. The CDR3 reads CASSFGPSKKQYF. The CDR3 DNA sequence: TGTGCCAGCAGCTTCGGCCCCTCGAAGAAGCAGTACTTC.

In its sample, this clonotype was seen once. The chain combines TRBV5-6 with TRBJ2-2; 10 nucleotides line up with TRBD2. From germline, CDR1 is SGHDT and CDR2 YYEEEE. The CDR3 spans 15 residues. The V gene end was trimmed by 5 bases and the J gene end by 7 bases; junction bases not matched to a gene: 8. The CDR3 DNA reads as TGTGCCAGCAGAATCGGACTAGCGGAGGGCGGGGAGCTGTTTTTT. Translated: CASRIGLAEGGELFF. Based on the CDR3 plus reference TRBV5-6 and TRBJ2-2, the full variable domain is DAGVTQSPTHLIKTRGQQVTLRCSPKSGHDTVSWYQQALGQGPQFIFQYYEEEERQRGNFPDRFSGHQFPNYSSELNVNALLLGDSALYLCASRIGLAEGGELFFGEGSRLTVL.

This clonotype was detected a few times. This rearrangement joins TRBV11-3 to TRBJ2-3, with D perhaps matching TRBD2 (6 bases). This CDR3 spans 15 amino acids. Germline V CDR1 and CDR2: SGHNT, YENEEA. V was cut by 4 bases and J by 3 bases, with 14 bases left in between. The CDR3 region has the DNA TGTGCCAGCAGCTCACCGGGCCGGGGGACAGATACGCAGTATTTT. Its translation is CASSSPGRGTDTQYF.

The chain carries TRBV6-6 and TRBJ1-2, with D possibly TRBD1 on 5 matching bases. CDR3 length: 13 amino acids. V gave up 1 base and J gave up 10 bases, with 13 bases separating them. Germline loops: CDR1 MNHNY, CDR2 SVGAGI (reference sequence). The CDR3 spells CASSYLLRGFYTF. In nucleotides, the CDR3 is TGTGCCAGCAGTTACTTATTACGGGGGTTCTACACCTTC.

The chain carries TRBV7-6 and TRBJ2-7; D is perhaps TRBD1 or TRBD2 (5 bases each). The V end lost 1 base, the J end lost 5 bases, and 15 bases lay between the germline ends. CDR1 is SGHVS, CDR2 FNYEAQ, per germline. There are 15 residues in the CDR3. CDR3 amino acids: CASSLDPPGSDEQYF. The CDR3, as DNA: TGTGCCAGCAGCTTAGACCCGCCAGGGAGCGACGAGCAGTACTTC.

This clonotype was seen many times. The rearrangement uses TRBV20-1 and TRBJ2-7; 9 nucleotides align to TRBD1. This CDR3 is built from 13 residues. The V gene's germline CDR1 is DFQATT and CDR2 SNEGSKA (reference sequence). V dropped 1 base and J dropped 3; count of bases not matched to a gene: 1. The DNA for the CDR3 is TGCAGTGCTAGAGGGACAGGGGACTACGAGCAGTACTTC. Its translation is CSARGTGDYEQYF.

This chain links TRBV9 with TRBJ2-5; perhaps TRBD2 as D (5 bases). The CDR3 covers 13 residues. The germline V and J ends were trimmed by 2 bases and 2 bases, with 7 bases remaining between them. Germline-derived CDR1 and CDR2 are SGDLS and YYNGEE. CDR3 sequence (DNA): TGTGCCAGCAGCGTGAGGGCTCAAGAGACCCAGTACTTC. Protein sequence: CASSVRAQETQYF. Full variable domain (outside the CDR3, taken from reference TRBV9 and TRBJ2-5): DSGVTQTPKHLITATGQRVTLRCSPRSGDLSVYWYQQSLDQGLQFLIQYYNGEERAKGNILERFSAQQFPDLHSELNLSSLELGDSALYFCASSVRAQETQYFGPGTRLLVL.

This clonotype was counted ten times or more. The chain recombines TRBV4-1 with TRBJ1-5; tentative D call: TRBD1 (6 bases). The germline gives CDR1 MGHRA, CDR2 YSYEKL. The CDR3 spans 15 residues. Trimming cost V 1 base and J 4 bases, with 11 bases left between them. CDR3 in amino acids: CASSQVGQSNQPQHF. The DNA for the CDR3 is TGCGCCAGCAGCCAAGTAGGACAGAGTAATCAGCCCCAGCATTTT.

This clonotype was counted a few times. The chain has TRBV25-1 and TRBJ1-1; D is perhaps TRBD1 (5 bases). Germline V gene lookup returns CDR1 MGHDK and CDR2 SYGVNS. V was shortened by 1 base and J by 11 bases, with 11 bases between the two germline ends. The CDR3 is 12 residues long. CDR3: CASSESGTPAFF. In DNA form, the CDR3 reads TGTGCCAGCAGTGAATCCGGGACGCCCGCTTTCTTT. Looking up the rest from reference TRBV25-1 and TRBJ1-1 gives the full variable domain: EADIYQTPRYLVIGTGKKITLECSQTMGHDKMYWYQQDPGMELHLIHYSYGVNSTEKGDLSSESTVSRIRTEHFPLTLESARPSHTSQYLCASSESGTPAFFGQGTRLTVV.

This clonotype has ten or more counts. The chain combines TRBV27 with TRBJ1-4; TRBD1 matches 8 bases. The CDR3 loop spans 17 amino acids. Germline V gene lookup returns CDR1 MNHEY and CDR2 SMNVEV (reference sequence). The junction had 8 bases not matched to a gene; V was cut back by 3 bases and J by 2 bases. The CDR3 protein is CASSFQGASGTNEKLFF. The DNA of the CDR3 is TGTGCCAGCAGTTTCCAGGGGGCGAGTGGGACTAATGAAAAACTGTTTTTT. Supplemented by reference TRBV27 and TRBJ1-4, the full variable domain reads EAQVTQNPRYLITVTGKKLTVTCSQNMNHEYMSWYRQDPGLGLRQIYYSMNVEVTDKGDVPEGYKVSRKEKRNFPLILESPSPNQTSLYFCASSFQGASGTNEKLFFGSGTQLSVL.

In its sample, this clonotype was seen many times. CDR3 in amino acids: CASSWQMNTEAFF. The DNA of the CDR3 is TGTGCCAGCAGCTGGCAGATGAACACTGAAGCTTTCTTT. V usage is TRBV5-5 and J usage is TRBJ1-1; no definite D call. Germline V gene sequence: CDR1 SGHKS, CDR2 YYEKEE (reference sequence). The CDR3 loop spans 13 amino acids. V dropped 3 bases and J dropped 0 bases, with 6 bases sitting between them.

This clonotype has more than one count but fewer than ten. Here the CDR3 DNA reads TGTGCCAGCAACAGGGACAGATTCACAGATACGCAGTATTTT. Protein sequence: CASNRDRFTDTQYF. The chain employs TRBV9 and TRBJ2-3; 7 bases match TRBD1. Germline CDR1 is SGDLS and CDR2 is YYNGEE. The length of the CDR3 is 14 residues. The V segment lost 6 bases and the J segment 2 bases; nucleotides outside the gene matches: 6.

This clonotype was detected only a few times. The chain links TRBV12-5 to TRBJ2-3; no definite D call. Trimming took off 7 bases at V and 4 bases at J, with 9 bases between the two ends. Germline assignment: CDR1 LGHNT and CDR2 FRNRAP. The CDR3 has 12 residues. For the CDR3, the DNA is TGTGCTAGTGCCCTCTACTCAGATACGCAGTATTTT. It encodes CASALYSDTQYF.